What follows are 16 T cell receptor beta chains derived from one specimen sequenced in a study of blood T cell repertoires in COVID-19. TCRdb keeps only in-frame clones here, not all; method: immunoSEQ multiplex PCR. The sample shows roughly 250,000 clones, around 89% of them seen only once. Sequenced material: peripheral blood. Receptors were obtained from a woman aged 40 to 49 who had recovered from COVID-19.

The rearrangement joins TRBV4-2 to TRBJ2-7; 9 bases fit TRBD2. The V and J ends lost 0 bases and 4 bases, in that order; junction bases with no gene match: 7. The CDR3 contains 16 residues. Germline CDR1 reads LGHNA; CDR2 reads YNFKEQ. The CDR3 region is CASSQDFGGRVYEQYF. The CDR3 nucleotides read TGTGCCAGCAGCCAAGATTTTGGCGGGAGGGTTTACGAGCAGTACTTC.

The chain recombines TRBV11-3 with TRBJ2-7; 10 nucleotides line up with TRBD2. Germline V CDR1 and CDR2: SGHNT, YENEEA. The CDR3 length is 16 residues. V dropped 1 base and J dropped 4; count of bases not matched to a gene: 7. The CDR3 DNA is TGTGCCAGCAGCTTAGGTCCTAGCGGGAGTGGTTACGAGCAGTACGTC. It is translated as CASSLGPSGSGYEQYV.

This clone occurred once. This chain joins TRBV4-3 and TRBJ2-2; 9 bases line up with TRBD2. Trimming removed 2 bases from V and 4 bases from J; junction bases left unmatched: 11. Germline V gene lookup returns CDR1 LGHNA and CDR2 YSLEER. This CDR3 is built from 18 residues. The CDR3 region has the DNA TGCGCCAGCAGCCAAAGGGCCCTAGCGGGGTCGCGCACCGGGGAGCTGTTTTTT. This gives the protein CASSQRALAGSRTGELFF.

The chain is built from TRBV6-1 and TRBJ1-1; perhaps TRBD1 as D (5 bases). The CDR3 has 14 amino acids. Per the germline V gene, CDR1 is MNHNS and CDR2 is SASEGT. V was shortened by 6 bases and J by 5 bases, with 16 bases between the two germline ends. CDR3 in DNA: TGTGCCAGCAGCCTGGGGCAGGCGAGGACTGAAGCTTTCTTT. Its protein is CASSLGQARTEAFF.

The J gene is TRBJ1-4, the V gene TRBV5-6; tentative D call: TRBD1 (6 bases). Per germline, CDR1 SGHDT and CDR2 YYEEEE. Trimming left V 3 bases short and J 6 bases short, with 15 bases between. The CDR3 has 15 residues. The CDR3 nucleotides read TGTGCCAGCAGCTACCTCGGGGGGGCGCATGAAAAACTGTTTTTT. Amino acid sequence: CASSYLGGAHEKLFF.

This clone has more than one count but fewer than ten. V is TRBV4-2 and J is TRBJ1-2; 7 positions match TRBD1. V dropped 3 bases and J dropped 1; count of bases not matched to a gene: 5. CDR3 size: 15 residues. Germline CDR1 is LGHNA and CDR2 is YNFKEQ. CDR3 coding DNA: TGTGCCAGCAGCCACGCCGACAGGGATAACTATGGCTACACCTTC. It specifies CASSHADRDNYGYTF.

CDR3 sequence (DNA): TGTGCCTGGAGTGTATTGGCCCTCGAGCAGTACTTC. Protein: CAWSVLALEQYF. The chain is built from TRBV30 and TRBJ2-7; unclear D gene. The CDR3 runs to 12 residues. V was cut by 0 bases and J by 6 bases, with 9 bases left in between. The germline CDR1 and CDR2 sequences are GTSNPN and SVGIG (reference sequence).

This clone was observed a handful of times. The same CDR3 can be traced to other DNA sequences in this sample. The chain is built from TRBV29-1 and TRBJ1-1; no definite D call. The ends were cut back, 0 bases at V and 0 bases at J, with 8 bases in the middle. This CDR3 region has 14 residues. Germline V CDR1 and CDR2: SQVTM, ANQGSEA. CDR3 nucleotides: TGCAGCGTTGAAGATCGGAGGATGAACACTGAAGCTTTCTTT. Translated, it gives CSVEDRRMNTEAFF.

DNA for the CDR3: TGTGCCAGTAGTATAGCGGGAGGGGAGCCCCAGCATTTT. Its translation: CASSIAGGEPQHF. V is TRBV19 and J is TRBJ1-5, with D perhaps matching TRBD1 (5 bases). The germline V gene has CDR1 LNHDA and CDR2 SQIVND (reference sequence). The V end lost 1 base, the J end lost 8 bases, and 9 bases lay between the germline ends. The CDR3 runs to 13 residues.

The CDR3 is CASSDLLGLADYEQYF. The CDR3 DNA reads as TGTGCCAGCAGCGACCTATTGGGACTAGCGGACTACGAGCAGTACTTC. The chain carries TRBV21-1 and TRBJ2-7; the DNA was not used to check the table's D call, TRBD2. TRBV21-1 is noted as a pseudogene. The CDR3 length is 16 residues.

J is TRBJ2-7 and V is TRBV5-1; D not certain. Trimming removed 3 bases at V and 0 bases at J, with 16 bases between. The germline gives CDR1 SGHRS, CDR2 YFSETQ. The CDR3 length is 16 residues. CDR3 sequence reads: CASSSRGRADSYEQYV. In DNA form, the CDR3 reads TGCGCCAGCAGCTCCCGTGGTCGCGCCGACTCCTACGAGCAGTACGTC.

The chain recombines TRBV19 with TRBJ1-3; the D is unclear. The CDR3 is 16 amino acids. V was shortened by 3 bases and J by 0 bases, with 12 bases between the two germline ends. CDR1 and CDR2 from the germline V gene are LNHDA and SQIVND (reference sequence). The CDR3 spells CASSMRLGSSGNTIYF. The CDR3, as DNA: TGTGCCAGTAGTATGCGGTTGGGGAGCTCTGGAAACACCATATATTTT.

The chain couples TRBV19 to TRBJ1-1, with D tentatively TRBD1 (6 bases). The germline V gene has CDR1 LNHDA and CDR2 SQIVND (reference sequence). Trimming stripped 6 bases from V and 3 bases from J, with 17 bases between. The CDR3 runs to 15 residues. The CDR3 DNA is TGTGCCAGTAGGCCCTCTATAGGGGGGGACACTGAAGCTTTCTTT. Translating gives CASRPSIGGDTEAFF.

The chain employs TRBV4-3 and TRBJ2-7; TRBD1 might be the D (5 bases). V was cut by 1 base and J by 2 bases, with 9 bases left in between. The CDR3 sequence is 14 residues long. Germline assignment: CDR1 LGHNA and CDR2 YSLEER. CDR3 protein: CASSQGDSPYEQYV. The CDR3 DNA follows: TGCGCCAGCAGCCAAGGTGACAGTCCCTACGAGCAGTACGTC.

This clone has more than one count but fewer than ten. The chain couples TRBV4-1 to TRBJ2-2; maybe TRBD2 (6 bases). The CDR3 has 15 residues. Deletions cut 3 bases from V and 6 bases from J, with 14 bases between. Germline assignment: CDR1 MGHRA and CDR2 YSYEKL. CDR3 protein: CASSHPSGLPGELFF. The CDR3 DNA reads TGCGCCAGCAGCCACCCTTCGGGACTCCCCGGGGAGCTGTTTTTT.

CDR3 residues: CASSYGTGVSDTEAFF. The CDR3 DNA sequence: TGTGCCAGCAGTTACGGGACAGGGGTGTCGGACACTGAAGCTTTCTTT. V is TRBV6-2 or TRBV6-3 and J is TRBJ1-1; 10 bases fit TRBD1. Trimming at V came to 2 bases and at J to 3 bases, leaving 6 bases not matched to a gene. The CDR3 length is 16 residues. The germline CDR1 and CDR2 sequences are MNHEY and SVGEGT.